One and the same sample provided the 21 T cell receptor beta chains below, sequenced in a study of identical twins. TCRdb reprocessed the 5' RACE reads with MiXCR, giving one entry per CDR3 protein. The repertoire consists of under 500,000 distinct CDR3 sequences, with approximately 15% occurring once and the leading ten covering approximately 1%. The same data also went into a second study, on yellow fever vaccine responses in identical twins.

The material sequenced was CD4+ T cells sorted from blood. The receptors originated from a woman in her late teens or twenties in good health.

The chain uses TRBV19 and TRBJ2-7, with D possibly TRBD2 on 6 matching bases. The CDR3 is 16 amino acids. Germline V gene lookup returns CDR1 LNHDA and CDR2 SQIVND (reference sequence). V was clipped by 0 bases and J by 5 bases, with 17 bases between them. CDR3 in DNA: TGTGCCAGTAGTATAGATCGGTGGGAGGTATTGGACGAGCAGTACTTC. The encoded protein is CASSIDRWEVLDEQYF.

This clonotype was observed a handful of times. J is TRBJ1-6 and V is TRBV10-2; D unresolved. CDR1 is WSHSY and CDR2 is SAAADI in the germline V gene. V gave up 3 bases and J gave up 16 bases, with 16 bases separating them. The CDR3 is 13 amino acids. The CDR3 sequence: CASSDDWSQWLHF. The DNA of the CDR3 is TGCGCCAGCAGTGACGATTGGTCACAATGGCTCCACTTT.

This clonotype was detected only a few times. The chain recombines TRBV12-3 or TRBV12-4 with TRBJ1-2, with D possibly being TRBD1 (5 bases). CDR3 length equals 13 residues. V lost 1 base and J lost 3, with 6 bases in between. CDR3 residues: CASSLGRDYGYTF. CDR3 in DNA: TGTGCCAGCAGTTTAGGCAGGGACTATGGCTACACCTTC.

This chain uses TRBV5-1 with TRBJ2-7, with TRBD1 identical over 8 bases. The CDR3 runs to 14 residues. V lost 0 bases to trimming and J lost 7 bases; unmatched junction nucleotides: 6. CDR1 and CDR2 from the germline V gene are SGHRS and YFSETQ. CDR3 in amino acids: CASSLGQGSGEQYF. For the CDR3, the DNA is TGCGCCAGCAGCTTGGGACAGGGGAGCGGGGAGCAGTACTTC. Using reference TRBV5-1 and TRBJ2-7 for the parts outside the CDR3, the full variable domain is KAGVTQTPRYLIKTRGQQVTLSCSPISGHRSVSWYQQTPGQGLQFLFEYFSETQRNKGNFPGRFSGRQFSNSRSEMNVSTLELGDSALYLCASSLGQGSGEQYFGPGTRLTVT.

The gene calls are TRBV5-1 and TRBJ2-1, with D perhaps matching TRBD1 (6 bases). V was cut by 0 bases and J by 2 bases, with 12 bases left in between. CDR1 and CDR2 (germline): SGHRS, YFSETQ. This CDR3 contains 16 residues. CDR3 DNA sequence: TGCGCCAGCAGCTTGGGGACAGCGACCCCCTACAATGAGCAGTTCTTC. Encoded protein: CASSLGTATPYNEQFF.

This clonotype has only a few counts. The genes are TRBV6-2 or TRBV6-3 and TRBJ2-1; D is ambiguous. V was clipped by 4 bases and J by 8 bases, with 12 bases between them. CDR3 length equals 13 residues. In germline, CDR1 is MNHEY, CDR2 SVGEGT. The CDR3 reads CASSSPMGYEQFF. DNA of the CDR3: TGTGCCAGCAGTTCTCCGATGGGGTATGAGCAGTTCTTC.

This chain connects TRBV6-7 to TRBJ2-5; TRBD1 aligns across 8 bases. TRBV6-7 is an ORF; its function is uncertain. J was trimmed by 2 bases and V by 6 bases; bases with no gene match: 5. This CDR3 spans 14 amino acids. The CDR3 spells CASRRGQGQETQYF. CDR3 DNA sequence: TGTGCCAGCAGGCGAGGACAGGGACAAGAGACCCAGTACTTC.

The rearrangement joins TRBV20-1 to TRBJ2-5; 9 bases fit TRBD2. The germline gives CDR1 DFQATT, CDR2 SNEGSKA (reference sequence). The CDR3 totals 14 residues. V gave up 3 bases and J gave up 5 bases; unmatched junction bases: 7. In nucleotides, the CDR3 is TGCAGTGCTAGCCAGCGGGAGGTTAGGGAGACCCAGTACTTC. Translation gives CSASQREVRETQYF.

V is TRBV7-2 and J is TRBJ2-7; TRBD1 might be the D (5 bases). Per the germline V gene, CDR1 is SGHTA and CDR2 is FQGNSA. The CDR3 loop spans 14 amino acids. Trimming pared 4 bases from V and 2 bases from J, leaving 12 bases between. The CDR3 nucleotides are TGTGCCAGCAGCTCCCAGGGTAGCACCTACGAGCAGTACTTC. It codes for CASSSQGSTYEQYF.

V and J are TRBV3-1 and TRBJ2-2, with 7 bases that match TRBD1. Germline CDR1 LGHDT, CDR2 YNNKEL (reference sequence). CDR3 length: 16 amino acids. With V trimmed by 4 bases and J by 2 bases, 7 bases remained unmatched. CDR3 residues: CASSLRRQGNTGELFF. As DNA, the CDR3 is TGTGCCAGCAGCCTTCGAAGACAGGGTAACACCGGGGAGCTGTTTTTT. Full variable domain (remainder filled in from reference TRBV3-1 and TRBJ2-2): DTAVSQTPKYLVTQMGNDKSIKCEQNLGHDTMYWYKQDSKKFLKIMFSYNNKELIINETVPNRFSPKSPDKAHLNLHINSLELGDSAVYFCASSLRRQGNTGELFFGEGSRLTVL.

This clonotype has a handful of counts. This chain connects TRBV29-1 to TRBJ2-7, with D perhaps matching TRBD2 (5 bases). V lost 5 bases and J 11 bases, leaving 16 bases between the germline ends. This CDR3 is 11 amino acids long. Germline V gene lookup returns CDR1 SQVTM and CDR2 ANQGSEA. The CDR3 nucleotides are TGCAGCGTTCTGGACCCCCCCGGGGAGTACTTC. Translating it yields CSVLDPPGEYF.

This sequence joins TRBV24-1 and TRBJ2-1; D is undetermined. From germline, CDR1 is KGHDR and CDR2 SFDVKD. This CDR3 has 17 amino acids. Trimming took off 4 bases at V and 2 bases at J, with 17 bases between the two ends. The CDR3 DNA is TGTGCCACCAGTGACAGTCCCCAGGTTGCTGCCTACAATGAGCAGTTCTTC. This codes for CATSDSPQVAAYNEQFF.

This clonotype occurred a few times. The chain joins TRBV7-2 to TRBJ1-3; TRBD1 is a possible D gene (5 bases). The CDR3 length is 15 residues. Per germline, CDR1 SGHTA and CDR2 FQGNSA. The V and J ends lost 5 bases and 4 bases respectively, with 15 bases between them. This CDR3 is CASSARGLHGNTIYF. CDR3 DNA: TGTGCCAGCAGCGCCCGGGGGTTGCACGGAAACACCATATATTTT.

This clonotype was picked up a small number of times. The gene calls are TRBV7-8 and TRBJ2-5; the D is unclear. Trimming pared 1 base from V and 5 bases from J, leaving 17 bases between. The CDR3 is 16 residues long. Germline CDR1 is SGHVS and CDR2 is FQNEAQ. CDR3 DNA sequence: TGTGCCAGCAGCTTAGAACGGATTTCCTTTCGGGAGACCCAGTACTTC. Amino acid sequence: CASSLERISFRETQYF.

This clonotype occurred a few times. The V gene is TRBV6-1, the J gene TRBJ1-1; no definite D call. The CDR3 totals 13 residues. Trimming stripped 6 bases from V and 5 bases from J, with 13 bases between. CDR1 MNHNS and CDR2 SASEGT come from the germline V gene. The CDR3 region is CASRFIEGTEAFF. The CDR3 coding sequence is TGTGCCAGCAGATTCATAGAGGGAACTGAAGCTTTCTTT.

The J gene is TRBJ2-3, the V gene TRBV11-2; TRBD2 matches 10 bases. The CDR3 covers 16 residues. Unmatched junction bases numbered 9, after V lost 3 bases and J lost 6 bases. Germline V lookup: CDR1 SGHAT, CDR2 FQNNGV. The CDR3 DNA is TGTGCCAGCAGCTTTACCGGGACTAGCGAGGGCGATACGCAGTATTTT. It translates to CASSFTGTSEGDTQYF.

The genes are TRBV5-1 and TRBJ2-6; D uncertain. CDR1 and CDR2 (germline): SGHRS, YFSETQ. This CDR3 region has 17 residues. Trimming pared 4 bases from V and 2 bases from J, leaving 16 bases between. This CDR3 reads CASSPTTRSAGANVLTF. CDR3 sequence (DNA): TGCGCCAGCAGCCCCACTACCCGGTCGGCTGGGGCCAACGTCCTGACTTTC.

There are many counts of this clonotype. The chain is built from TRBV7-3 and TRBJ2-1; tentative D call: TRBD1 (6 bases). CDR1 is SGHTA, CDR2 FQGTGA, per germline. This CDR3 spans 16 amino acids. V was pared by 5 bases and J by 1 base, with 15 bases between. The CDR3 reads CASSPRDNWSYNEQFF. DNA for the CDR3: TGTGCCAGCAGCCCCCGGGACAATTGGTCCTACAATGAGCAGTTCTTC.

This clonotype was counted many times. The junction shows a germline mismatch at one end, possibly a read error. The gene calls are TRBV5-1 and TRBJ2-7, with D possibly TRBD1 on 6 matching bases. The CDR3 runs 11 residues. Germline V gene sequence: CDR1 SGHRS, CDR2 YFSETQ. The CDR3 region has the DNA TGTGCCAGCAGCCTGGACAGAGAACAGTACTTC. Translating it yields CASSLDREQYF. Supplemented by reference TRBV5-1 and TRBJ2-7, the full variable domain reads KAGVTQTPRYLIKTRGQQVTLSCSPISGHRSVSWYQQTPGQGLQFLFEYFSETQRNKGNFPGRFSGRQFSNSRSEMNVSTLELGDSALYLCASSLDREQYFGPGTRLTVT.

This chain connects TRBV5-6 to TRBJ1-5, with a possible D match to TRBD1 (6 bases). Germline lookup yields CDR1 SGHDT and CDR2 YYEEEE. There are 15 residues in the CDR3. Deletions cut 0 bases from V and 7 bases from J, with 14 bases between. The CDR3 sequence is CASSLAGGAQQPQHF. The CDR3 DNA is TGTGCCAGCAGCTTGGCCGGGGGGGCGCAGCAGCCCCAGCATTTT.

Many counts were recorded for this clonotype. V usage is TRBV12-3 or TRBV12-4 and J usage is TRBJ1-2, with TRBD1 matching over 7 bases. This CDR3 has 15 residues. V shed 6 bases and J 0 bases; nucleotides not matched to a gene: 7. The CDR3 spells CASSPGGTANYGYTF. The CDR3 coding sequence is TGTGCCAGCAGCCCAGGTGGGACAGCTAACTATGGCTACACCTTC.